This T cell receptor (beta chain) stems from a study of blood T cell repertoires in COVID-19. Study details: Sites across the United States, Italy and Spain contributed samples from acute and convalescent COVID-19. T cells, B-cell-depleted T cells, or PBMCs provided the cDNA or gDNA that served as material.

Per the study methods: Amplified reference gene primers provided the basis for estimating nucleated cell counts. Method: immunoSEQ multiplex PCR; TCRdb's copy keeps in-frame clones and lacks some. The V and J calls and clone size are taken from that table; D and trimming were inferred from the DNA. The table shows 110,000 or so clones, with approximately 87% occurring only once. The germline V and J ends were trimmed by 2 bases and 7 bases, with 12 bases remaining between them. The CDR3 covers 13 residues. Germline assignment: CDR1 SGHNT and CDR2 YYREEE (reference sequence). This clone came up a few times.

The chain is built from TRBV5-4 and TRBJ1-1; tentatively, D is TRBD1 (5 bases). The TCR was taken from an older woman with acute or convalescent COVID-19. Sequencing was done on a sample of peripheral blood. Written as DNA, the CDR3 is TGTGCCAGCAGCTTCCAATTCGACAGTGAAGCTTTCTTT. Translation: CASSFQFDSEAFF.